This TCR beta chain was found in a study of CD8 T cells in Susac syndrome. Reverse transcription used about 0.45 to 1 ug RNA and random hexamers. TCRdb reprocessed the immunoSEQ multiplex PCR reads with MiXCR, giving one entry per CDR3 protein. The sample yields approximately 220,000 distinct CDR3 sequences, about 95% seen once. Sequenced: CD4+ T cells from PBMCs. The TCR sequence derives from a human donor with multiple sclerosis.

The CDR3 DNA is TGTGCCAGCAGCGTCGAGGCGGGCTGGAGCTTATTGCATGAGCAGTTCTTC. Translation: CASSVEAGWSLLHEQFF. The genes are TRBV3-1 and TRBJ2-1; D perhaps matches TRBD2 (5 bases). Per the germline V gene, CDR1 is LGHDT and CDR2 is YNNKEL (reference sequence). Trimming took 5 bases from V and 8 from J, leaving 25 bases between them. CDR3 size: 17 residues.